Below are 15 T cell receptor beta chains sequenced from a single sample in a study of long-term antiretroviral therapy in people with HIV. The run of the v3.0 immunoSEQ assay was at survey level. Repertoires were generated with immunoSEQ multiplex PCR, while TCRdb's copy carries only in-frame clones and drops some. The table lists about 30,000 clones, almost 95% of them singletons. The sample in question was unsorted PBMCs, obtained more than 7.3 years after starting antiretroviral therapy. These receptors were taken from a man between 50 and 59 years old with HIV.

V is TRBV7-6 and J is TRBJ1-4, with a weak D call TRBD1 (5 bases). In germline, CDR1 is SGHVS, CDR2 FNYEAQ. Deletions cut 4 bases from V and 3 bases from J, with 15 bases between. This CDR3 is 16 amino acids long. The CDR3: CASSSRPRVANEKLFF. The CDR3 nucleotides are TGTGCCAGCAGCTCGCGCCCCAGGGTTGCTAATGAAAAACTGTTTTTT.

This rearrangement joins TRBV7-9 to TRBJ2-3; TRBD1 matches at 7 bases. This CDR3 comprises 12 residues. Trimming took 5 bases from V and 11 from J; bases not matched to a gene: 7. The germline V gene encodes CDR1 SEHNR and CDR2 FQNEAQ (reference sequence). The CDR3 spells CASSRDPGGQYF. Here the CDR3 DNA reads TGTGCCAGCAGCCGGGACCCAGGGGGGCAGTATTTT.

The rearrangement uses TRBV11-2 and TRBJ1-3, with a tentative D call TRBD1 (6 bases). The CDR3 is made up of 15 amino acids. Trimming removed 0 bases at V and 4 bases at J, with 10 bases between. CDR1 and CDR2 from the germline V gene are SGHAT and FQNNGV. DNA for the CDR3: TGTGCCAGCAGCTTAGAAGGGGGGCCCGGAAACACCATATATTTT. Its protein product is CASSLEGGPGNTIYF. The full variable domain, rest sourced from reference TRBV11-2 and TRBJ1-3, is EAGVAQSPRYKIIEKRQSVAFWCNPISGHATLYWYQQILGQGPKLLIQFQNNGVVDDSQLPKDRFSAERLKGVDSTLKIQPAKLEDSAVYLCASSLEGGPGNTIYFGEGSWLTVV.

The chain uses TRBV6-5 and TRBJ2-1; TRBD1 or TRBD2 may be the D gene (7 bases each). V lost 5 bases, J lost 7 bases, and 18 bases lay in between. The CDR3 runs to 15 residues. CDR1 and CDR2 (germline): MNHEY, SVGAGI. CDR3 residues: CASSRAAGGGNEQFF. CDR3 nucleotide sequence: TGTGCCAGCAGTAGGGCGGCAGGGGGGGGGAATGAGCAGTTCTTC.

CDR3 DNA sequence: TGTGCCAGCAGCTTAGATTCCGGGACGAGTTCCTACGAGCAGTACTTC. It encodes CASSLDSGTSSYEQYF. This chain connects TRBV7-2 to TRBJ2-7; D is perhaps TRBD1 or TRBD2 (5 bases each). Trimming removed 1 base at V and 1 base at J, with 14 bases between. This CDR3 is built from 16 residues. Germline CDR1 is SGHTA and CDR2 is FQGNSA.

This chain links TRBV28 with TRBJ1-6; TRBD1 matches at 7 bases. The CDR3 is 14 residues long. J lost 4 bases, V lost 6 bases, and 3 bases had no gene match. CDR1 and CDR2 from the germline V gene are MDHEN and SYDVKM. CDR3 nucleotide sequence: TGTGCCAGCAGGGACAGGCGATATAATTCACCCCTCCACTTT. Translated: CASRDRRYNSPLHF.

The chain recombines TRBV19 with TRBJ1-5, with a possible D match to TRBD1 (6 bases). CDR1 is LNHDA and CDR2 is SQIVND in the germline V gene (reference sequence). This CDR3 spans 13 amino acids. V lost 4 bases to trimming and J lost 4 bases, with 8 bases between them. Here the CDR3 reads CASSTQGNQPQHF. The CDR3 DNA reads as TGTGCCAGTAGTACCCAGGGGAATCAGCCCCAGCATTTT.

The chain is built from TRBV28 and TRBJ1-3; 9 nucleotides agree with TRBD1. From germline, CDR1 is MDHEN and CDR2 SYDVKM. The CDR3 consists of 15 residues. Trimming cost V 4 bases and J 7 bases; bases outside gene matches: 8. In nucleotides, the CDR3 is TGTGCCAGCAGTTCCCCACAGGGGGCGGGCAACACCATATATTTT. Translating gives CASSSPQGAGNTIYF.

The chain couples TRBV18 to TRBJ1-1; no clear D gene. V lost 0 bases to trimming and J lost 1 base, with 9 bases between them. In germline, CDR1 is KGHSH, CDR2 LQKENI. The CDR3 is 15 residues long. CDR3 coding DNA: TGTGCCAGCTCACCACCGAGTATCCGGAACACTGAAGCTTTCTTT. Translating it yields CASSPPSIRNTEAFF.

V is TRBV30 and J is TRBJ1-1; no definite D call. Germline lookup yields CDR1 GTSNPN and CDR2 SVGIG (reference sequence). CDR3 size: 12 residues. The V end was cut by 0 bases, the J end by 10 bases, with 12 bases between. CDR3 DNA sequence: TGTGCCTGGAGTGTCATTCTGGGGATAGCTTTCTTT. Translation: CAWSVILGIAFF.

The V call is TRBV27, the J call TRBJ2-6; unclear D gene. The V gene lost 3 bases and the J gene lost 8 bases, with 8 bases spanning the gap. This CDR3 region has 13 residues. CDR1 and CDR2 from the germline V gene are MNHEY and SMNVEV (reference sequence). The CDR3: CASSFSTTNVLTF. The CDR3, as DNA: TGTGCCAGCAGTTTCTCGACGACCAACGTCCTGACTTTC. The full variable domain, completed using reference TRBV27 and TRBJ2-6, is EAQVTQNPRYLITVTGKKLTVTCSQNMNHEYMSWYRQDPGLGLRQIYYSMNVEVTDKGDVPEGYKVSRKEKRNFPLILESPSPNQTSLYFCASSFSTTNVLTFGAGSRLTVL.

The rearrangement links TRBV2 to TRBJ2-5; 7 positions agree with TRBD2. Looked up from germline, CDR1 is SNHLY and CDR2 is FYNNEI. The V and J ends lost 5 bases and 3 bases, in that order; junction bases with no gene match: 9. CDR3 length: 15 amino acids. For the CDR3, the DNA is TGTGCCAGCAGTCTCGGAGGGAGGGCAGAAGAGACCCAGTACTTC. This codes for CASSLGGRAEETQYF.

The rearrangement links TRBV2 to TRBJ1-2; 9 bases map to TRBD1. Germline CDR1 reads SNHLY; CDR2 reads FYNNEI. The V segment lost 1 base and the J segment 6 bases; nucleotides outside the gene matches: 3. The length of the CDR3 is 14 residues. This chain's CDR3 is CASSEGQGVNGYTF. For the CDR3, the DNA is TGTGCCAGCAGTGAAGGACAGGGGGTGAATGGCTACACCTTC.

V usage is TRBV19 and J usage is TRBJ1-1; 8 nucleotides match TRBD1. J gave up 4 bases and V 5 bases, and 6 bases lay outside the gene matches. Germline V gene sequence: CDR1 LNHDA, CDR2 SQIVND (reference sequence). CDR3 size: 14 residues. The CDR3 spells CASSRGQGGTEAFF. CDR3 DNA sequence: TGTGCCAGTAGTCGCGGACAGGGAGGCACTGAAGCTTTCTTT.

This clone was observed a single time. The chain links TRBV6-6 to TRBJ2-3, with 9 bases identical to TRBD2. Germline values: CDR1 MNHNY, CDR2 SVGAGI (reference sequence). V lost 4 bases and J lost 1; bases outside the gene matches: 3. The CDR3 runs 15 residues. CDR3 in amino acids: CASSLRTSGTDTQYF. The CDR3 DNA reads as TGTGCCAGCAGTTTAAGGACTAGCGGCACAGATACGCAGTATTTT.